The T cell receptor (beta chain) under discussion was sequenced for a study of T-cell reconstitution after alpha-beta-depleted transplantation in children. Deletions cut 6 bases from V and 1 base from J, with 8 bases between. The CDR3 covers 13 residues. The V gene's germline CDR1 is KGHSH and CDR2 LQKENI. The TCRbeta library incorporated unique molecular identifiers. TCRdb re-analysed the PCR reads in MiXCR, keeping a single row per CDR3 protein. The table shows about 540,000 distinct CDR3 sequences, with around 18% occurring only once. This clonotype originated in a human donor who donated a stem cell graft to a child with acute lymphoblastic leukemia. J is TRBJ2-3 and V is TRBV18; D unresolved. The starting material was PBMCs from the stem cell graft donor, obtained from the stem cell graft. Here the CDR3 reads CASSLRRTDTQYF. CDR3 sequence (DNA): TGTGCCAGCTCTCTTCGACGCACAGATACGCAGTATTTT.